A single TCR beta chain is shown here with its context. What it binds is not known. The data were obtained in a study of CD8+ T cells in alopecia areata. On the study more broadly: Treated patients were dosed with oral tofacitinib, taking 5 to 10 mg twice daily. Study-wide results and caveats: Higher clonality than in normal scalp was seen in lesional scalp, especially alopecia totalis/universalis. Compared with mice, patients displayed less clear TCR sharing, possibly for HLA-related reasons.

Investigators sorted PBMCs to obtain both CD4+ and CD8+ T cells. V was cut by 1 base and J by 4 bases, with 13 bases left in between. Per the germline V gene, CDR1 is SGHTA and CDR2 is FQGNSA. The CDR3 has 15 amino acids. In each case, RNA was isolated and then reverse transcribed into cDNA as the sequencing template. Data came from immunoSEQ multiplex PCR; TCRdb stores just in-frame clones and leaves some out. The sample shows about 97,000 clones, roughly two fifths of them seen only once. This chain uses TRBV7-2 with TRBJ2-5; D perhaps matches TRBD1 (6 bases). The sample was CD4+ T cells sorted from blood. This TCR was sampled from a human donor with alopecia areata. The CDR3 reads CASSLVRGSGETQYF. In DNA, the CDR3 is TGTGCCAGCAGCTTAGTAAGGGGGTCGGGAGAGACCCAGTACTTC.